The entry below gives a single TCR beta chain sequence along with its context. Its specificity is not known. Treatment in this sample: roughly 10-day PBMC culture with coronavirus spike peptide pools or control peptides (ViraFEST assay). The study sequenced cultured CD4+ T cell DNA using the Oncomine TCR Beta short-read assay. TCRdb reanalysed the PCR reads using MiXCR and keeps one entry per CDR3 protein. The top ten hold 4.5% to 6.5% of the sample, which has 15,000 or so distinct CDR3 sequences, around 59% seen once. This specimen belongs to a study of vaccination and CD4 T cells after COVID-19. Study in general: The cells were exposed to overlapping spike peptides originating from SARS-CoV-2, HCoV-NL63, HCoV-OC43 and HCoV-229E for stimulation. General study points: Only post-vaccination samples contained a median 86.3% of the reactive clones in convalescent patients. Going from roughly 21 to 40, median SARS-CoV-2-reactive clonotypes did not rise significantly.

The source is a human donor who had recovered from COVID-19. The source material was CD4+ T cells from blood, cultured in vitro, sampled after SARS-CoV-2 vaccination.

In nucleotides, the CDR3 is TGTGCCAGCAGCTCGTCAGGGACCACCACAGATACGCAGTATTTT. This codes for CASSSSGTTTDTQYF. The chain employs TRBV7-8 and TRBJ2-3; TRBD1 or TRBD2 may be the D gene (5 bases each). Germline V gene data show CDR1 as SGHVS and CDR2 as FQNEAQ. The V end lost 4 bases, the J end lost 2 bases, and 13 bases lay between the germline ends. The CDR3 runs to 15 residues.